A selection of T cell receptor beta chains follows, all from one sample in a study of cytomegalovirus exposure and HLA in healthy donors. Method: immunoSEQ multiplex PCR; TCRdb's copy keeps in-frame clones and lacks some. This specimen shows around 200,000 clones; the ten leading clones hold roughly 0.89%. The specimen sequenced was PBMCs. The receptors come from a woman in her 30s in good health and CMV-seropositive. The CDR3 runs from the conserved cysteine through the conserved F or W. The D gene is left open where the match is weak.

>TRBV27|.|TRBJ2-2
TGTGCCAGCATTACTCTCACGGGCGGGGCCGGGGAGCTGTTTTTT
CASITLTGGAGELFF
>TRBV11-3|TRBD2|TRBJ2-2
TGTGCCAGCAGCTTCGGGAGGGGGAAGGGGGGCACCGGGGAGCTGTTTTTT
CASSFGRGKGGTGELFF
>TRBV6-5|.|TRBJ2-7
TGTGCCAGCAGCGATACAGGAGCCTACGAGCAGTACTTC
CASSDTGAYEQYF
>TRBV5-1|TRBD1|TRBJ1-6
TGCGCCAGCAGCTTCGGTAGCTACCCGGGACAGGGGGCCATAAGTTCACCCCTCCACTTT
CASSFGSYPGQGAISSPLHF
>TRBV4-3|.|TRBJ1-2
TGCGCCAGCGGCCAACCGGACAGCGCCGGTTTATGGGGCTACACCTTC
CASGQPDSAGLWGYTF
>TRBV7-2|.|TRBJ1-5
TGTGCCAGCAGCTTACGTGACCCAGGGCAGCCCCAGCATTTT
CASSLRDPGQPQHF
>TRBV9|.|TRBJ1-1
TGTGCCAGCAGCGTAGAGCACCAGGGGAGCACTGAAGCTTTCTTT
CASSVEHQGSTEAFF
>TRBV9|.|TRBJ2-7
TGTGCCAGCAGCACACCCAAGGGGGGGACGGACTCCTACGAGCAGTACTTC
CASSTPKGGTDSYEQYF
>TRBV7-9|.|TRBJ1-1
TGTGCCAGCAGCCAGAGAAGGCAGGGTGACACTGAAGCTTTCTTT
CASSQRRQGDTEAFF
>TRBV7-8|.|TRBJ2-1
TGTGCCAGCAGCACTAGTGGGCGGGGTTCCTACAATGAGCAGTTCTTC
CASSTSGRGSYNEQFF
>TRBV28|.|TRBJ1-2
TGTGCCAGCAGTTCGCCTCAAGTGACAGGCGGGGGGGACTATGGCTACACCTTC
CASSSPQVTGGGDYGYTF